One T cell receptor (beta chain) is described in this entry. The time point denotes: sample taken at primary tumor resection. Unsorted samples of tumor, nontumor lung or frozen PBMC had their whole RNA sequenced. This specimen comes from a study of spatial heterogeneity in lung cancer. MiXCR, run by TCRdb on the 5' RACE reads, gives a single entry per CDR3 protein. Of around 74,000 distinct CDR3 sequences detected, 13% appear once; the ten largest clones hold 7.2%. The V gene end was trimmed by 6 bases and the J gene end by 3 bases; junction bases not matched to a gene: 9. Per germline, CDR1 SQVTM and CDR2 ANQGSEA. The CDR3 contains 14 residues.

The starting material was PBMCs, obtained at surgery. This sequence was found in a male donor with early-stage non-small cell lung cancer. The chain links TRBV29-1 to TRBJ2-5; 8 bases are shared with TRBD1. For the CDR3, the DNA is TGCAGCGTCGCAGGGGGCACGAGGGAAGAGACCCAGTACTTC. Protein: CSVAGGTREETQYF.